This TCR beta chain was profiled in a study of breast tumors, draining lymph nodes, adjacent tissues. Findings and limits, study-wide: Tumor TCR diversity was below lymph nodes but above nontumor tissue. Findings are consistent with lymph node origin and intratumoral expansion of most tumor T cells. Tumor T cell lymph node origin was a supported hypothesis, not proven.

In this sample, this clonotype turned up many times. Its antigen is not known. Germline V gives CDR1 SGHKS, CDR2 YYEKEE (reference sequence). J was trimmed by 10 bases and V by 7 bases; bases with no gene match: 13. The CDR3 loop spans 14 amino acids. From the multiplex PCR reads, TCRdb called clonotypes with MiXCR, one entry per CDR3 protein. This sample yields fewer than 150,000 distinct CDR3 sequences, of which 21% are seen a single time; 2% to 2.5% belongs to the top ten. Axillary draining lymph nodes of breast cancer patients supplied the node samples. The source material was axillary lymph node tissue. The clonotype was recovered from a female donor with breast cancer. Some clones in this sample may be carry-over from other donors' samples. The chain employs TRBV5-5 and TRBJ1-4; 7 nucleotides match TRBD1. DNA for the CDR3: TGTGCCAGCTCGCGAATCGACAGGGTAGGAAAACTGTTTTTT. It encodes CASSRIDRVGKLFF.